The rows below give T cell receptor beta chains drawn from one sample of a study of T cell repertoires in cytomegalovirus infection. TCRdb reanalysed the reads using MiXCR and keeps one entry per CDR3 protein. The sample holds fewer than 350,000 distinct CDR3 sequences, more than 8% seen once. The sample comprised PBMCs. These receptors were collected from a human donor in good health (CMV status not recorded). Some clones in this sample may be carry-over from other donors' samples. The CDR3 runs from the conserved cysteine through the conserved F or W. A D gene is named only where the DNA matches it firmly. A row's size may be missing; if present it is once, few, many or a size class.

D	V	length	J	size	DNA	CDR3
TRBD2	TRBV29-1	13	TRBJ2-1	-	TGCAGCGTGGAGGGACTAGGGATTCATGAGCAGTTCTTC	CSVEGLGIHEQFF
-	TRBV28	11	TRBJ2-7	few	TGTGCCAGCAAGGCAGGGCACGAGCAGTACTTC	CASKAGHEQYF
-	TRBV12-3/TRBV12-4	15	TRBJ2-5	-	TGTGCCAGCAGTTCGCTCACAGGTTTCCAAGAGACCCAGTACTTC	CASSSLTGFQETQYF
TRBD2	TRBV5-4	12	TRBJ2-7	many	TGTGCCAGCAGCACAGCGGGGATCGAGCAGTACTTC	CASSTAGIEQYF
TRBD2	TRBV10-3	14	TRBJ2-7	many	TGTGCCACAACCGGGACTAGCGGTTACTACGAGCAGTACTTC	CATTGTSGYYEQYF
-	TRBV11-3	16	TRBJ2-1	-	TGTGCCAGCAGCTTAGATGGTCAGGGGCGCCACAATGAGCAGTTCTTC	CASSLDGQGRHNEQFF
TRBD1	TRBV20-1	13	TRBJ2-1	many	TGCAGTGCCCTGGGACAGGGATACAATGAGCAGTTCTTC	CSALGQGYNEQFF
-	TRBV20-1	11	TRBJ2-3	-	TGCAGTGCAGGGATTACAGATACGCAGTATTTT	CSAGITDTQYF
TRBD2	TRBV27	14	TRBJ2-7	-	TGTGCCAGCAGTCATAGCGGGAGTTTGGATGAGCAGTACTTC	CASSHSGSLDEQYF
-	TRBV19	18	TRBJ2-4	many	TGTGCCAGTAGTATCTTGTGGCAGGGAAGGGGGTATAAAAACATTCAGTACTTC	CASSILWQGRGYKNIQYF
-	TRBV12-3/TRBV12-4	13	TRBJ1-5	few	TGTGCCAGCAGTTTTAGGATTAATCAGCCCCAGCATTTT	CASSFRINQPQHF
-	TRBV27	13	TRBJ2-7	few	TGTGCCAGCAGTTTCGACGCAGCCTACGAGCAGTACTTC	CASSFDAAYEQYF
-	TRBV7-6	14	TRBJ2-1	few	TGTGCCAGCAGAATTACCGGCCTATCGGCTGAGCAGTTCTTC	CASRITGLSAEQFF
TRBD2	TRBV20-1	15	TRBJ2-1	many	TGCAGTGCTAGAGATAGGGCTAGCGGGGTGGGTGAGCAGTTCTTC	CSARDRASGVGEQFF